This section outlines one T cell receptor (beta chain) sequence together with its context. Its antigen is still unknown. Aged 18 to 65, hyperthyroidism patients had new diagnoses of under 2 months' duration. The sample originates from a study of Graves' ophthalmopathy and Graves' hyperthyroidism. Study-wide points: The 13-signature model separated ophthalmopathy from stable hyperthyroidism at just under 90% sensitivity and roughly 81% specificity.

Amplification from RNA transcripts yielded the TCR beta CDR3 regions. Second-round multiplex PCR followed a first-round RT-PCR using HTBI primers. MiXCR, applied by TCRdb to the multiplex PCR reads, yields one record per CDR3 protein. Of roughly 1.1 million distinct CDR3 sequences listed, roughly 35% are singletons. Germline values: CDR1 SQVTM, CDR2 ANQGSEA. Trimming took 7 bases from V and 4 from J, leaving 10 bases between them. This CDR3 comprises 11 residues. The chain recombines TRBV29-1 with TRBJ2-5, with D perhaps matching TRBD1 or TRBD2 (5 bases each). The sequence was collected from an adult man with Graves' hyperthyroidism. What was sequenced was peripheral blood or thyroid tissue (not recorded which). The CDR3 bases are TGCAGCGCCAAGGGGACAGAGACCCAGTACTTC. Amino acids: CSAKGTETQYF.